The 14 T cell receptor beta chains listed next were all sequenced from one sample in a study of PD-L1 blockade in urothelial cancer. The time point here: peripheral blood 6 weeks after treatment start. Clones were read by immunoSEQ multiplex PCR, and TCRdb kept only the in-frame ones, dropping some. The sample includes about 130,000 clones, about 83% of them seen just once. Sample: PBMCs, taken around atezolizumab (anti-PD-L1) treatment. The source of these receptors is a man aged 50 or older with urothelial cancer.

V is TRBV6-6 and J is TRBJ1-2; a possible D gene is TRBD1 (6 bases). Germline CDR1 and CDR2: MNHNY and SVGAGI (reference sequence). Trimming shortened V by 4 bases and J by 4 bases, and 13 bases separated the two germline ends. This CDR3 has 14 amino acids. CDR3 sequence reads: CASSLDSRRYGYTF. In DNA form, the CDR3 reads TGTGCCAGCAGTTTGGACAGCAGACGCTATGGCTACACCTTC.

The chain joins TRBV5-1 to TRBJ2-1, with TRBD2 as a possible D gene (6 bases). CDR3 length equals 13 residues. Germline CDR1 reads SGHRS; CDR2 reads YFSETQ. V was cut by 5 bases and J by 2 bases, with 8 bases left in between. The CDR3 loop is CASRGGPYNEQFF. CDR3 coding DNA: TGCGCCAGCAGGGGGGGTCCCTACAATGAGCAGTTCTTC. Supplemented by reference TRBV5-1 and TRBJ2-1, the full variable domain reads KAGVTQTPRYLIKTRGQQVTLSCSPISGHRSVSWYQQTPGQGLQFLFEYFSETQRNKGNFPGRFSGRQFSNSRSEMNVSTLELGDSALYLCASRGGPYNEQFFGPGTRLTVL.

The rearrangement joins TRBV6-5 to TRBJ2-7, with TRBD2 as a possible D gene (6 bases). The CDR3 extends over 14 amino acids. Between the trimmed V and J ends, which lost 6 bases and 0 bases, there was a span of 12 bases. Germline V gene sequence: CDR1 MNHEY, CDR2 SVGAGI. CDR3 amino acids: CASSRSGLSYEQYF. The CDR3 DNA is TGTGCCAGCAGCAGATCGGGACTCTCCTACGAGCAGTACTTC.

The genes are TRBV5-6 and TRBJ1-5, with TRBD1 as a possible D gene (6 bases). V lost 3 bases and J 1 base, leaving 17 bases between the germline ends. CDR1 and CDR2 (germline): SGHDT, YYEEEE. The CDR3 sequence is 17 residues long. The CDR3: CASSSTGGQLSNQPQHF. In nucleotides, the CDR3 is TGTGCCAGCAGCTCGACGGGGGGGCAGCTAAGCAATCAGCCCCAGCATTTT.

This clone was seen only a few times. This chain links TRBV27 with TRBJ1-2; TRBD1 matches 9 bases. Germline V gene data show CDR1 as MNHEY and CDR2 as SMNVEV (reference sequence). With 5 bases clipped from V and 5 bases from J, the junction kept 6 bases outside the gene matches. This CDR3 has 14 residues. Written as DNA, the CDR3 is TGTGCCAGCAGTGGGACAGGGAGAGGATATGGCTACACCTTC. Its translation is CASSGTGRGYGYTF.

This clone was seen once. The V gene is TRBV19, the J gene TRBJ1-1, with D unclear. Germline loops: CDR1 LNHDA, CDR2 SQIVND (reference sequence). The length of the CDR3 is 13 residues. V lost 3 bases and J 7 bases, leaving 12 bases between the germline ends. The CDR3 coding sequence is TGTGCCAGTAGTATCGAGTCCAGAGGTGAAGCTTTCTTT. It is translated as CASSIESRGEAFF.

V usage is TRBV7-2 and J usage is TRBJ2-7, with 13 bases matching TRBD2. Trimming at V came to 5 bases and at J to 7 bases, leaving 8 bases not matched to a gene. This CDR3 comprises 15 residues. Germline V gene lookup returns CDR1 SGHTA and CDR2 FQGNSA. CDR3 region: CASSRRLAGGKEQYF. Here the CDR3 DNA reads TGTGCCAGCAGCAGACGACTAGCGGGAGGTAAAGAGCAGTACTTC.

The sample holds a few counts of this clone. This chain joins TRBV5-1 and TRBJ2-4; a weak D match, TRBD1 (5 bases). CDR3 length equals 16 residues. V dropped 4 bases and J dropped 0 bases, with 14 bases sitting between them. Germline CDR1 SGHRS, CDR2 YFSETQ. The CDR3 sequence: CASSPEDRIAKNIQYF. CDR3 nucleotide sequence: TGCGCCAGCAGCCCGGAAGACAGAATAGCCAAAAACATTCAGTACTTC.

V and J are TRBV18 and TRBJ2-1; 8 bases are a match to TRBD1. With 1 base clipped from V and 8 bases from J, the junction kept 10 bases outside the gene matches. Looked up from germline, CDR1 is KGHSH and CDR2 is LQKENI. The CDR3 runs 16 residues. CDR3 residues: CASSPQLQGGVDEQFF. The CDR3 coding sequence is TGTGCCAGCTCACCACAATTACAGGGGGGTGTCGATGAGCAGTTCTTC.

The chain joins TRBV7-9 to TRBJ1-2, with D possibly being TRBD1 (6 bases). CDR1 is SEHNR, CDR2 FQNEAQ, per germline (reference sequence). Between the trimmed V and J ends, which lost 4 bases and 3 bases, there was a span of 15 bases. CDR3 length equals 15 residues. The DNA for the CDR3 is TGTGCCAGCAGCTCGACAGGATTCGGAGACTATGGCTACACCTTC. Residues: CASSSTGFGDYGYTF. Based on the CDR3 plus reference TRBV7-9 and TRBJ1-2, the full variable domain is DTGVSQNPRHKITKRGQNVTFRCDPISEHNRLYWYRQTLGQGPEFLTYFQNEAQLEKSRLLSDRFSAERPKGSFSTLEIQRTEQGDSAMYLCASSSTGFGDYGYTFGSGTRLTVV.

The rearrangement links TRBV6-6 to TRBJ1-6; a possible D gene is TRBD1 (6 bases). Deletions cut 6 bases from V and 7 bases from J, with 16 bases between. The CDR3 sequence is 15 residues long. CDR1 and CDR2 (germline): MNHNY, SVGAGI (reference sequence). This chain's CDR3 is CASSPRGSRNSPLHF. The CDR3 DNA is TGTGCCAGCAGCCCTAGGGGGTCGAGGAATTCACCCCTCCACTTT.

In DNA form, the CDR3 reads TGTGCCAGCAGCTTGCTCGACAGGGAGCCTCCAGATACGCAGTATTTT. It codes for CASSLLDREPPDTQYF. V usage is TRBV11-2 and J usage is TRBJ2-3; 7 nucleotides line up with TRBD1. V shed 3 bases, J shed 4 bases, and the junction held 10 bases outside the gene matches. CDR1 SGHAT and CDR2 FQNNGV come from the germline V gene. The CDR3 consists of 16 residues.

The chain employs TRBV10-2 and TRBJ2-2; 13 nucleotides align to TRBD2. J gave up 0 bases and V 3 bases, and 4 bases lay outside the gene matches. Germline V CDR1 and CDR2: WSHSY, SAAADI. The CDR3 sequence is 18 residues long. CDR3 amino acids: CASSERLAGGTNTGELFF. CDR3 sequence (DNA): TGCGCCAGCAGTGAAAGACTAGCGGGAGGTACGAACACCGGGGAGCTGTTTTTT.

Only a few counts were recorded for this clone. CDR3 bases: TGTGCCAGCAGCCAGGGATTGAACACTGAAGCTTTCTTT. This codes for CASSQGLNTEAFF. The chain joins TRBV25-1 to TRBJ1-1; D possibly corresponds to TRBD1 (5 bases). Germline lookup yields CDR1 MGHDK and CDR2 SYGVNS. Between the trimmed V and J ends, which lost 6 bases and 0 bases, there was a span of 8 bases. The CDR3 is 13 amino acids. Based on the CDR3 plus reference TRBV25-1 and TRBJ1-1, the full variable domain is EADIYQTPRYLVIGTGKKITLECSQTMGHDKMYWYQQDPGMELHLIHYSYGVNSTEKGDLSSESTVSRIRTEHFPLTLESARPSHTSQYLCASSQGLNTEAFFGQGTRLTVV.